A selection of T cell receptor beta chains follows, all from one sample in a study of shared clonotypes between healthy human individuals. Generated by immunoSEQ multiplex PCR, the TCRdb table keeps only in-frame clones and is missing some. The sample shows about 490,000 clones, 75% to 85% of them seen only once. The source material was PBMCs. These receptors were taken from a woman aged 40 to 49 in good health. Some clones in this sample may be carry-over from other donors' samples. Both conserved end residues are trimmed from each CDR3. The order of the fields is J gene, V gene, CDR3 protein.

>TRBJ1-3|TRBV21-1
ASPYGGGNTIY
>TRBJ2-5|TRBV4-3
ASSQGGTGLQETQY
>TRBJ2-5|TRBV7-8
ASSPTGNQETQY
>TRBJ2-6|TRBV6-6
ASSYSTTGANVLT
>TRBJ2-6|TRBV7-2
ASSLGASGANVLT
>TRBJ2-3|TRBV9
ASSPRTSPSTDTQY
>TRBJ2-3|TRBV6-6
ASSLAGGTDTQY
>TRBJ1-1|TRBV29-1
SVGTGGRTEAF
>TRBJ2-3|TRBV21-1
ASKALAGDTQY
>TRBJ2-5|TRBV5-1
ASSETGQAGPQY
>TRBJ2-3|TRBV5-4
ASSIGLAEADTQY
>NA|TRBV9
ASSYGTGGYEQY
>TRBJ2-1|TRBV28
ASSLGAGPSSYNEQF
>TRBJ2-1|TRBV6-1
ASSEGVGHYNEQF